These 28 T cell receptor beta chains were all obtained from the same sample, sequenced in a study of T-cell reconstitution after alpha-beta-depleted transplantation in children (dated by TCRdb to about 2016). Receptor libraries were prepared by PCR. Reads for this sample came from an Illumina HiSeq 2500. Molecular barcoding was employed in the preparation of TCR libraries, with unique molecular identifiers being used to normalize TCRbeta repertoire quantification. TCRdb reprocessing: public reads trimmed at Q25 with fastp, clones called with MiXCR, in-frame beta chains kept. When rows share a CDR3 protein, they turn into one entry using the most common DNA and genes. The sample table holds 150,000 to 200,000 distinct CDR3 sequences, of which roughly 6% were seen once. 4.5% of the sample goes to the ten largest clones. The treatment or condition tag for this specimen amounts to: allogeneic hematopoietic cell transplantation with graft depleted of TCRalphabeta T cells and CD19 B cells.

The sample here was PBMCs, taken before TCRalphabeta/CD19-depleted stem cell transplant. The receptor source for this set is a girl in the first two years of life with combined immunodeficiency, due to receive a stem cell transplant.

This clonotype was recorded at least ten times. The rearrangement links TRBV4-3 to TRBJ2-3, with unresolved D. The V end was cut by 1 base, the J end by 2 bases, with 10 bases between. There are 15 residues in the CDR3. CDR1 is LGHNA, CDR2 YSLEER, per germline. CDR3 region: CASSQAAQFTDTQYF. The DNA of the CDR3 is TGCGCCAGCAGCCAAGCGGCCCAGTTCACAGATACGCAGTATTTT.

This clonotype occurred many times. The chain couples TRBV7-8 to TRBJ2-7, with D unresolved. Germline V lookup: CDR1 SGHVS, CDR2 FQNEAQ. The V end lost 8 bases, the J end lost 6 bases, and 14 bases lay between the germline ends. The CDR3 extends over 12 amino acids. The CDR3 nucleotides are TGTGCCAGCGGGTGGGTTTACTCCGAGCAGTACTTC. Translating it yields CASGWVYSEQYF.

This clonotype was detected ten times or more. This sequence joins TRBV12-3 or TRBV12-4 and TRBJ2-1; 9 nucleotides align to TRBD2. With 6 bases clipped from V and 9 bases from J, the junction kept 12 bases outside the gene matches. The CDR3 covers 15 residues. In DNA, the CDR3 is TGTGCCAGCAGGGGGATTAGCGGGAGAGGGGGTGAGCAGTTCTTC. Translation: CASRGISGRGGEQFF.

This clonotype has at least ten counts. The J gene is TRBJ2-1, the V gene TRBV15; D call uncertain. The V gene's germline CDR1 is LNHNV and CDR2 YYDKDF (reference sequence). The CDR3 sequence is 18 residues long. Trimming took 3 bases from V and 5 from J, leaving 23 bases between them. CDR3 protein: CATSRTTPRDGDHNEQFF. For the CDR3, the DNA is TGTGCCACCAGCAGGACCACCCCACGCGACGGAGACCACAATGAGCAGTTCTTC.

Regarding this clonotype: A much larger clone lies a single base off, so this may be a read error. The CDR3 coding sequence is TGTGCCAGCACCTTCCCCGGGAACTACAATGGGCAGTTCTTC. This sequence encodes CASTFPGNYNGQFF. V usage is TRBV28 and J usage is TRBJ2-1, with D maybe TRBD2 (5 bases). Germline V gene lookup returns CDR1 MDHEN and CDR2 SYDVKM. There are 14 residues in the CDR3.

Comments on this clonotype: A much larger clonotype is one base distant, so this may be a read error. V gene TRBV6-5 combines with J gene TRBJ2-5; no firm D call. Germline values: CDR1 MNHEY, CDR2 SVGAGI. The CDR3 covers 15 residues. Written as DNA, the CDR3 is TGTGGCAGCAGTTACTCAGGCACCCCGAGGGAGACCCAGTACTTC. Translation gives CGSSYSGTPRETQYF.

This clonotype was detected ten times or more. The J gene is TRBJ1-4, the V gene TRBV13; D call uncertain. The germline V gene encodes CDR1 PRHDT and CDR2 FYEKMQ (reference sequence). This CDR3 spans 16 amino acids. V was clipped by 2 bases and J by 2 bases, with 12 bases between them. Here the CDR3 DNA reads TGTGCCAGCAGCTTATACGCGGGTGCGACTAATGAAAAACTGTTTTTT. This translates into CASSLYAGATNEKLFF. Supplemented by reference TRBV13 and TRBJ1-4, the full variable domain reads AAGVIQSPRHLIKEKRETATLKCYPIPRHDTVYWYQQGPGQDPQFLISFYEKMQSDKGSIPDRFSAQQFSDYHSELNMSSLELGDSALYFCASSLYAGATNEKLFFGSGTQLSVL.

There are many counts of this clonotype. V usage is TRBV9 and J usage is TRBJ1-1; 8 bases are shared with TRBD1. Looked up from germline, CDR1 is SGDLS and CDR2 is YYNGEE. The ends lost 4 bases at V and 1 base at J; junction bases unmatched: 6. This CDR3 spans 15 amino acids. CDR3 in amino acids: CASSLGTGPNTEAFF. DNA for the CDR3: TGTGCCAGCAGCCTGGGGACAGGACCGAACACTGAAGCTTTCTTT. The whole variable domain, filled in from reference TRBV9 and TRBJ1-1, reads DSGVTQTPKHLITATGQRVTLRCSPRSGDLSVYWYQQSLDQGLQFLIQYYNGEERAKGNILERFSAQQFPDLHSELNLSSLELGDSALYFCASSLGTGPNTEAFFGQGTRLTVV.

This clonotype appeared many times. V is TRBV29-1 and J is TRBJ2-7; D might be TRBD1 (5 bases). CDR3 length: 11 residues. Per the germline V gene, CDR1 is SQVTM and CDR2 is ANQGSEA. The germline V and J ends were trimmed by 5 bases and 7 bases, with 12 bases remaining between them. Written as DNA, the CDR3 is TGCAGCGTTATCAGGGCGTGGGAGCAGTACTTC. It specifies CSVIRAWEQYF.

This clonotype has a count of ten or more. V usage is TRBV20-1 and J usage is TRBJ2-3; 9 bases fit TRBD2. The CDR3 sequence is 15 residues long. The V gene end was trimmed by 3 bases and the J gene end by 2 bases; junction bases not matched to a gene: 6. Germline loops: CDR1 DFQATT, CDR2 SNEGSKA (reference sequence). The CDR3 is CSASSRTSDTDTQYF. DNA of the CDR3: TGCAGTGCTAGCTCCCGGACTAGCGACACAGATACGCAGTATTTT.

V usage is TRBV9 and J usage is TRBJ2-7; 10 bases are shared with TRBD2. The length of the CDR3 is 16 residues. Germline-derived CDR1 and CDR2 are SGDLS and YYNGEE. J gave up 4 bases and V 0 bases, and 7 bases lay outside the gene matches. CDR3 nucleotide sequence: TGTGCCAGCAGCGTAGGCCCTAGCGGGGGAAGTTACGAGCAGTACTTC. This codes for CASSVGPSGGSYEQYF.

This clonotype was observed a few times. CDR3 region: CASSPETGELFF. CDR3 DNA: TGTGCCAGCAGCCCAGAAACCGGGGAGCTGTTTTTT. The chain recombines TRBV6-5 with TRBJ2-2; the D is unclear. The germline V and J ends were trimmed by 6 bases and 5 bases, with 7 bases remaining between them. Germline V CDR1 and CDR2: MNHEY, SVGAGI. This CDR3 has 12 residues.

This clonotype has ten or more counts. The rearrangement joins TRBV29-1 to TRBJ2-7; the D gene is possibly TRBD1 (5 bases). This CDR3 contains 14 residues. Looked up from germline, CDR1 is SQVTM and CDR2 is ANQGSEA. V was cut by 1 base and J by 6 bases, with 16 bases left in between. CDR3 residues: CSVEVMGRSVEQYF. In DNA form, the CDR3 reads TGCAGCGTTGAAGTAATGGGGCGCTCGGTCGAGCAGTACTTC.

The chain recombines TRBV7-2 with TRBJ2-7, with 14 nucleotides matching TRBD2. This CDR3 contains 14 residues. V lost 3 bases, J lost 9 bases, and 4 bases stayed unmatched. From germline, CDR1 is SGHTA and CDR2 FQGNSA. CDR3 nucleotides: TGTGCCAGCAGCTTCGGACTAGCGGGAGGTTGGCAGTACTTC. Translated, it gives CASSFGLAGGWQYF.

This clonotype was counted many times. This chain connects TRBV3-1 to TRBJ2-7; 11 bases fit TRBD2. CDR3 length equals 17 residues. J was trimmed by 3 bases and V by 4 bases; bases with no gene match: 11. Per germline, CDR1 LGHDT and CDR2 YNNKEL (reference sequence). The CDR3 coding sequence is TGTGCCAGCAGCCGACCCGTCCCGGGACTAGCGGTCTACGAGCAGTACTTC. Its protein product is CASSRPVPGLAVYEQYF.

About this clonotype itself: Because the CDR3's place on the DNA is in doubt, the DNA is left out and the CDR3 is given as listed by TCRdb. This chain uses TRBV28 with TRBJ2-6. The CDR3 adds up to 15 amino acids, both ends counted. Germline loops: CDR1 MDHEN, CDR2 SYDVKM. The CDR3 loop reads CASSSSVSGANVLTF.

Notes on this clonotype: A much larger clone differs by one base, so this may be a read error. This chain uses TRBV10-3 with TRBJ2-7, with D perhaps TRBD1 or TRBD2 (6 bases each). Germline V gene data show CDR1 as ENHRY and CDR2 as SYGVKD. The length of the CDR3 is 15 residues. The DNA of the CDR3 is TGTGTCATCAGTACTGGTCTCCGGGGGCGGTACGAGCAGTACTTC. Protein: CVISTGLRGRYEQYF.

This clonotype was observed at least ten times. CDR3 loop: CASSQRDPHNEQFF. CDR3 nucleotide sequence: TGCGCCAGCAGCCAACGGGACCCCCACAATGAGCAGTTCTTC. The chain is built from TRBV4-1 and TRBJ2-1; D may correspond to TRBD1 or TRBD2 (5 bases each). Trimming shortened V by 2 bases and J by 5 bases, and 10 bases separated the two germline ends. This CDR3 is built from 14 residues. Germline values: CDR1 MGHRA, CDR2 YSYEKL.

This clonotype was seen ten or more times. CDR3 region: CASRPGTGGQETQYF. The DNA for the CDR3 is TGTGCCAGCAGACCCGGGACAGGGGGCCAAGAGACCCAGTACTTC. The chain joins TRBV7-8 to TRBJ2-5, with TRBD1 matching 11 bases. Germline V gene sequence: CDR1 SGHVS, CDR2 FQNEAQ. The CDR3 has 15 amino acids. The V gene end was trimmed by 6 bases and the J gene end by 1 base; junction bases not matched to a gene: 4.

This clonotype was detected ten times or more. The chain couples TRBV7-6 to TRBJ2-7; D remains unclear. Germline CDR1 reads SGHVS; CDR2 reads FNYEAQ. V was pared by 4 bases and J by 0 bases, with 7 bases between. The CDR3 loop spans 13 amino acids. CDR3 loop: CASSSSDSYEQYF. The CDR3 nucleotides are TGTGCCAGCAGCTCCTCCGACTCCTACGAGCAGTACTTC.

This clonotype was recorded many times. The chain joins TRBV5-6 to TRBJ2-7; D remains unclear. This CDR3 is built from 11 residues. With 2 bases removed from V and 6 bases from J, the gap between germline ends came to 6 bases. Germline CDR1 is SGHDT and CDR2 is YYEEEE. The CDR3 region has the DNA TGTGCCAGCAGCTTCGACCTCGAGCAGTACTTC. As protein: CASSFDLEQYF.

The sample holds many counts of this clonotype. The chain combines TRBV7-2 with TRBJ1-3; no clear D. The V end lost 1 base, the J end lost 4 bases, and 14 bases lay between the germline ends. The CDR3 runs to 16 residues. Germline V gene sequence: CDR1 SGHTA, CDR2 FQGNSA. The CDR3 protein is CASSLVAGGSGNTIYF. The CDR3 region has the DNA TGTGCCAGCAGCTTAGTGGCAGGAGGTAGCGGAAACACCATATATTTT.

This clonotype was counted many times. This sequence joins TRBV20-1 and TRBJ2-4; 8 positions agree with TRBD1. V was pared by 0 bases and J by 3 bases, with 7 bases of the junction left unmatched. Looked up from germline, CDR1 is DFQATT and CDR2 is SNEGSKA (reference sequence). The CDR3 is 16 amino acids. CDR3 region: CSARDETGVSKNIQYF. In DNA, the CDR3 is TGCAGTGCTAGAGATGAGACAGGGGTTAGCAAAAACATTCAGTACTTC.

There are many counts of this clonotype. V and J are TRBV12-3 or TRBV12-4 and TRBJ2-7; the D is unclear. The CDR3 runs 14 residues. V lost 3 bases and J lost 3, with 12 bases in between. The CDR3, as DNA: TGTGCCAGCAGTTTCCAGCCCTCCTACTACGAGCAGTACTTC. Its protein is CASSFQPSYYEQYF.

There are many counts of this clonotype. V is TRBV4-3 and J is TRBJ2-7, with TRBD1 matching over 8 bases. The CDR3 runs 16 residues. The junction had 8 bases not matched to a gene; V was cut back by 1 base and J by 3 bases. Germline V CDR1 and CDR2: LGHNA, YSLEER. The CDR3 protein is CASSQGTGTGFYEQYF. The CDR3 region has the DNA TGCGCCAGCAGCCAAGGAACCGGGACAGGTTTCTACGAGCAGTACTTC.

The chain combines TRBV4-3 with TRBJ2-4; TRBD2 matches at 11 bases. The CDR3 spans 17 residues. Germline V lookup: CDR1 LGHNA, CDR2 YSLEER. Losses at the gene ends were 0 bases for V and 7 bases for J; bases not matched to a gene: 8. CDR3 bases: TGCGCCAGCAGCCAAGATCAGGTAGCGGGGGGGTTGAACATTCAGTACTTC. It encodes CASSQDQVAGGLNIQYF.

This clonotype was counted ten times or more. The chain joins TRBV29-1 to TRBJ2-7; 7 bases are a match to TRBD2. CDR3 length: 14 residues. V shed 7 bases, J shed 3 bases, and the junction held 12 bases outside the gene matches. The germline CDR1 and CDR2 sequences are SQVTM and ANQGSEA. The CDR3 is CSAASGTFHYEQYF. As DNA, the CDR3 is TGCAGCGCCGCCAGCGGGACGTTTCACTACGAGCAGTACTTC.

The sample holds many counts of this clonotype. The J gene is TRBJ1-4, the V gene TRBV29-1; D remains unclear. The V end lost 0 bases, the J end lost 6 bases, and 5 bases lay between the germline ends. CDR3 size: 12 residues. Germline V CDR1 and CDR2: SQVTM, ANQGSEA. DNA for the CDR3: TGCAGCGTTGAAGATTGGGATGAAAAACTGTTTTTT. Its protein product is CSVEDWDEKLFF.